A selection of T cell receptor beta chains follows, all from one sample in a study of T cells in Graves' hyperthyroidism and ophthalmopathy. TCRdb fed the multiplex PCR reads into MiXCR, producing one record per CDR3 protein. The sample records 600,000 to 800,000 distinct CDR3 sequences, about 35% being singletons. The source material was blood. Every receptor here comes from a woman aged 40 to 50 with Graves' hyperthyroidism. CDR3s include the opening cysteine and the closing phenylalanine or tryptophan. The order of the fields is J gene, V gene, D gene, clone size, CDR3 DNA, CDR3 protein. The D gene is left open where the match is weak. For some rows the clone size is stated as once, few or many, or as a class when expanded; others skip it.

TRBJ1-4 | TRBV4-3 | - | few | TGCGCCAGCAGCCAAGTTTACAGAGATAATGAAAAACTGTTTTTT | CASSQVYRDNEKLFF
TRBJ2-2 | TRBV7-2 | - | once | TGTGCCAGCAGCCAAGGTACAGAACTGACCGGGGAGCTGTTTTTT | CASSQGTELTGELFF
TRBJ1-6 | TRBV11-3 | - | - | TGTGCCAGCAGCTTACAAGGGGATAATTCACCCCTCCACTTT | CASSLQGDNSPLHF
TRBJ2-7 | TRBV7-9 | TRBD1 | - | TGTGCCAGCACCGGGACAGGGGGCCACGAGCAGTACTTC | CASTGTGGHEQYF
TRBJ1-2 | TRBV15 | TRBD1 | few | TGTGCCACCAGCAGGGACGCCACACAGGGGGCGTTAAATGGCTACACCTTC | CATSRDATQGALNGYTF
TRBJ1-2 | TRBV6-5 | - | many | TGTGCCAGCAGTTACTCGGCAGGAGGCAACTATGGCTACACCTTC | CASSYSAGGNYGYTF
TRBJ2-7 | TRBV3-1 | - | few | TGTGCCAGCAGCCCCCGGTCGGGGACCCTCCCCTACGAGCAGTACTTT | CASSPRSGTLPYEQYF
TRBJ2-5 | TRBV28 | TRBD1 | few | TGTGCCAGCAGTCCCCCGAGGGACAGGGGGCGGGAGACCCAGTACTTC | CASSPPRDRGRETQYF
TRBJ2-2 | TRBV7-9 | - | many | TGTGCCACCCCGGGACTGGACGAGATCGGGGAGCTGTTTTTT | CATPGLDEIGELFF
TRBJ1-2 | TRBV24-1 | TRBD1 | many | TGTGCCACTGCGGGACAGGGGGCTCAGAACTATGGCTACACCTTC | CATAGQGAQNYGYTF
TRBJ1-2 | TRBV24-1 | - | many | TGTGCCACCAGTGATAGCAGGGTCGTCTATGGCTACACCTTC | CATSDSRVVYGYTF
TRBJ1-6 | TRBV20-1 | - | - | TGCAGTGCTAGAGTCGACCTTAATTCACCCCTCCACTTT | CSARVDLNSPLHF
TRBJ1-4 | TRBV28 | - | - | TGTGCCAGCACCCTAAATGAAAAACTGTTTTTT | CASTLNEKLFF
TRBJ2-3 | TRBV29-1 | TRBD2 | few | TGCAGCGTTGACACGCCTAGCGGGAGGTCAGATACGCAGTATTTT | CSVDTPSGRSDTQYF
TRBJ1-4 | TRBV5-4 | TRBD1 | - | TGTGCCAGCAGCTCGACAGGGAAAAATGAAAAACTGTTTTTT | CASSSTGKNEKLFF
TRBJ1-5 | TRBV2 | - | - | TGTGCCAGCAGTTTAGAGGGTCGGAGCAATCAGCCCCAGCATTTT | CASSLEGRSNQPQHF
TRBJ2-5 | TRBV10-1 | - | few | TGCGCCAGCAGTGAGGCGGGGAAAGAGACCCAGTACTTC | CASSEAGKETQYF
TRBJ2-7 | TRBV7-9 | TRBD1 | - | TGTGCCAGCAGGCTCGGACAGGGTCCCGACGAGCAGTACTTC | CASRLGQGPDEQYF
TRBJ2-6 | TRBV19 | TRBD2 | few | TGTGCCAGTAGTATAGATCTTCTAGCGGGGTCTGGGGCCAACGTCCTGACTTTC | CASSIDLLAGSGANVLTF
TRBJ1-1 | TRBV2 | - | many | TGTGCCAGCAGTTCTAGGGGGACCCCCGTTACTGAAGCTTTCTTT | CASSSRGTPVTEAFF
TRBJ1-1 | TRBV7-9 | TRBD1 | - | TGTGCCAGCAGCTCCAATCGACAGGGGGCCATGAACACTGAAGCTTTCTTT | CASSSNRQGAMNTEAFF
TRBJ2-5 | TRBV20-1 | - | few | TGCAGTGCTAGAGATCGATCGCTAACCCAAGAGACCCAGTACTTC | CSARDRSLTQETQYF
TRBJ1-6 | TRBV2 | - | - | TGTGCCAGCAGTGAAGGGGTTGGGGGCAATTCACCCCTCCACTTT | CASSEGVGGNSPLHF
TRBJ2-2 | TRBV6-1 | TRBD1 | - | TGTGCCAGCAAAGGGACAGGGGGCCTCACCGGGGAGCTGTTTTTT | CASKGTGGLTGELFF